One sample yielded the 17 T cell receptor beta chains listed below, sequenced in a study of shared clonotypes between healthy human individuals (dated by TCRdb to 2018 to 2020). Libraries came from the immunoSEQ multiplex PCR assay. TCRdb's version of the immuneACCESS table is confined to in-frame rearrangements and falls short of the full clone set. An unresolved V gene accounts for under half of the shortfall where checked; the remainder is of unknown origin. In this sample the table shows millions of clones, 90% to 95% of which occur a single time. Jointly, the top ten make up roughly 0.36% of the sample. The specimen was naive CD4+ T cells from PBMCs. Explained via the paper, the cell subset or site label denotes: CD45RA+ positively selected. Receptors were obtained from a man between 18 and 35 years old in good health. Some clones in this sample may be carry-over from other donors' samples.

In DNA form, the CDR3 reads TGTGCCAGCAGTTACTCGATACCGGGACAGGGGTATGGCTACACCTTC. This sequence encodes CASSYSIPGQGYGYTF. This rearrangement joins TRBV6-5 to TRBJ1-2, with 10 bases that match TRBD1. The germline gives CDR1 MNHEY, CDR2 SVGAGI. V dropped 0 bases and J dropped 5; count of bases not matched to a gene: 6. The CDR3 is made up of 16 amino acids.

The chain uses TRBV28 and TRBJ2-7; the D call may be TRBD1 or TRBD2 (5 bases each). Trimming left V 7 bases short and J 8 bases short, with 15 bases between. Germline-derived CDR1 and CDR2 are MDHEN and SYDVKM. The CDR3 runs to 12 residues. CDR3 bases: TGTGCCAGCAAAGGGACCCTGACGAAGCAGTACTTC. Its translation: CASKGTLTKQYF.

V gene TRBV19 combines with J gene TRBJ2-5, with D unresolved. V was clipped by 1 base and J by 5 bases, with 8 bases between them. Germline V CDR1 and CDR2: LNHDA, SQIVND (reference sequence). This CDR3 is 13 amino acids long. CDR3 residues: CASSIGPLETQYF. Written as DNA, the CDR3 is TGTGCCAGTAGTATAGGCCCGTTGGAGACCCAGTACTTC.

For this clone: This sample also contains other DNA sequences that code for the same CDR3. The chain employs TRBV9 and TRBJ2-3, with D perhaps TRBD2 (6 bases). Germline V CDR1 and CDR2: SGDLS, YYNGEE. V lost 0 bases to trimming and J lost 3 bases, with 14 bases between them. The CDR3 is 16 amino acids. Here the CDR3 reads CASSVGGGAGTDTQYF. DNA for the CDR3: TGTGCCAGCAGCGTAGGGGGAGGCGCGGGGACAGATACGCAGTATTTT.

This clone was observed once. CDR3 residues: CASSPGQGPYGYTF. CDR3 bases: TGTGCCAGCAGCCCCGGACAGGGGCCCTATGGCTACACCTTC. This chain connects TRBV5-5 to TRBJ1-2; 9 nucleotides agree with TRBD1. The CDR3 covers 14 residues. The germline gives CDR1 SGHKS, CDR2 YYEKEE (reference sequence). V gave up 4 bases and J gave up 4 bases; unmatched junction bases: 5.

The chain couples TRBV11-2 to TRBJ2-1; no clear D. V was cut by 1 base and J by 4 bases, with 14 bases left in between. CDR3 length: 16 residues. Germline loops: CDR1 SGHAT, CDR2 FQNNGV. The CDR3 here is CASSLVVRALYNEQFF. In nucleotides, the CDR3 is TGTGCCAGCAGCTTAGTAGTGCGAGCCCTTTACAATGAGCAGTTCTTC.

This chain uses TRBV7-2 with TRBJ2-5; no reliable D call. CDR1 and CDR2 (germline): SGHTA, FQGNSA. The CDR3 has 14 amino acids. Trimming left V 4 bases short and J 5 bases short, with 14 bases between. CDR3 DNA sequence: TGTGCCAGCAGCTCCCATGGAGCCAGGGAGACCCAGTACTTC. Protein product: CASSSHGARETQYF.

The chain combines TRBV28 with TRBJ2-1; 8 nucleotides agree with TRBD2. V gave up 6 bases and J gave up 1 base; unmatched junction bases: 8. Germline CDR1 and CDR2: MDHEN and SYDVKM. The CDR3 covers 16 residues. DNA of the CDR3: TGTGCCAGCAGAGGGAGCGGGAGCGAGTCCTACAATGAGCAGTTCTTC. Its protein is CASRGSGSESYNEQFF.

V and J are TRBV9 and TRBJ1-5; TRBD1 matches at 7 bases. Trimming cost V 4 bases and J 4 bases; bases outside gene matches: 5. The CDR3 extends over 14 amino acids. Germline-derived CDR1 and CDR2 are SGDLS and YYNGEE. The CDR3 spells CASSTGTANQPQHF. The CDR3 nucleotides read TGTGCCAGCAGCACAGGGACAGCAAATCAGCCCCAGCATTTT.

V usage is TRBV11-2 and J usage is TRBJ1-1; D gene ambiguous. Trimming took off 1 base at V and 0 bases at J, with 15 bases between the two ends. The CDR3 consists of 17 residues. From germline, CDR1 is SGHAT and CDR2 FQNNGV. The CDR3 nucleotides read TGTGCCAGCAGCTTAGTTTTTGGTGTATCCATGAACACTGAAGCTTTCTTT. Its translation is CASSLVFGVSMNTEAFF.

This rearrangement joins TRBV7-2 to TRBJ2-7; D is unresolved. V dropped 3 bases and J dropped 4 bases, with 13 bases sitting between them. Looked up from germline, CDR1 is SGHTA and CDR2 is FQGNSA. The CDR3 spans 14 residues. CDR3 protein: CASSLDNSLYEQYF. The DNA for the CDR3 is TGTGCCAGCAGCTTGGATAACAGCCTTTACGAGCAGTACTTC.

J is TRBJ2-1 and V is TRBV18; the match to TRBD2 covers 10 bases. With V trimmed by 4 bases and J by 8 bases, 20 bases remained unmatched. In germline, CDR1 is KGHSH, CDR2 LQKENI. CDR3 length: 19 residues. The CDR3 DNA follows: TGTGCCAGCTCACGCGGGGGGCACTCTTCTAGCGGGAGTTGGTATGAGCAGTTCTTC. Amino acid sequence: CASSRGGHSSSGSWYEQFF.

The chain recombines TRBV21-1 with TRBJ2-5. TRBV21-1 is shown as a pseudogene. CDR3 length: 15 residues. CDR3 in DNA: TGTGCCAGACGACGGACCCGCCGTAGACAAGAGACCCAGTACTTC. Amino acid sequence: CARRRTRRRQETQYF.

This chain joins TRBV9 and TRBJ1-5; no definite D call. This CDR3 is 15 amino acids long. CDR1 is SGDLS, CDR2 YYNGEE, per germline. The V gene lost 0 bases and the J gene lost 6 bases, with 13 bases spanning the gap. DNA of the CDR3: TGTGCCAGCAGCGTAGATCCAGCCCCCGGTCAGCCCCAGCATTTT. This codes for CASSVDPAPGQPQHF. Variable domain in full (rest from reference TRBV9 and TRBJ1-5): DSGVTQTPKHLITATGQRVTLRCSPRSGDLSVYWYQQSLDQGLQFLIQYYNGEERAKGNILERFSAQQFPDLHSELNLSSLELGDSALYFCASSVDPAPGQPQHFGDGTRLSIL.

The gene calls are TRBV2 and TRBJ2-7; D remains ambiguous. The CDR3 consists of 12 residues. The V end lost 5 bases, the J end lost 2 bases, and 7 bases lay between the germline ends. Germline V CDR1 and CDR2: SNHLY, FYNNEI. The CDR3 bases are TGTGCCAGCAGTTTTTGGGCCTACGAGCAGTACTTC. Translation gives CASSFWAYEQYF.

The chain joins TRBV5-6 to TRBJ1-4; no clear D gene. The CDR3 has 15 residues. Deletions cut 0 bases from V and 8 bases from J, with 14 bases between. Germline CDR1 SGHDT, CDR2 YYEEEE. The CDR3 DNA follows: TGTGCCAGCAGCTTGGCCTTGGCCAGAGGGGAAAAACTGTTTTTT. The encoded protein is CASSLALARGEKLFF.

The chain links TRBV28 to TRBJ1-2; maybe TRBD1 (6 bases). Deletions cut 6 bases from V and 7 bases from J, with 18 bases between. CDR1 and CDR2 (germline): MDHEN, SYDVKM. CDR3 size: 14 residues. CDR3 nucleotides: TGTGCCAGCAGCAAGGGCAGGGGTTGGGGTGGCTACACCTTC. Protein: CASSKGRGWGGYTF.